This T cell receptor (beta chain) was retrieved from a study of T-cell memory formation after mild COVID-19 (dated by TCRdb to 2020 to 2023). For the wider study: TCR sequence clusters from the two donors were largely donor specific. The cohort comprised two young, previously healthy adult volunteers, one female and one male. In two donors, T-cell clones that expanded and contracted after mild COVID-19 were tracked by sequencing TCRalpha and TCRbeta repertoires over time.

The data were produced on an Illumina NovaSeq 6000. TCRalpha and TCRbeta cDNA libraries were constructed by 5'RACE with constant-segment primers, with sample barcodes and unique molecular identifiers being introduced. Trizol reagent was used to extract RNA from every sample. Amplification of the libraries took two PCR steps, and the second step added a second sample barcode plus Illumina TruSeq adapters. Sequencing of libraries was performed on an Illumina NovaSeq with 2 x 150 bp paired-end reads. Per the authors' processing: Demultiplexing of reads and collapsing into UMI-guided consensus sequences were performed with migec v1.2.7. Using mixcr v2.1.11, UMI consensuses were aligned to TRA and TRB V and J templates and then assembled into clonotypes. A clonotype was counted as expanded or contracted only if both edgeR and NoisET called the change significant, with noise models trained on biological replicates. For edgeR calls, the cutoffs were a false discovery rate-adjusted p below 0.01 and a log2 fold-change threshold of 1. As an exploratory analysis of dynamics, PCA with hierarchical clustering was applied to max-normalized trajectories of the 1000 most abundant clonotypes. Separately sequenced CD4+ and CD8+ repertoires were used to assign a CD4 or CD8 phenotype to each responding clone. The public sequencing data were trimmed at Q25 with fastp and processed into clonotypes with MiXCR by TCRdb, which kept only in-frame beta chains. Rows with a matching CDR3 protein are joined into one entry that keeps the most common DNA and genes. TCRdb's processing, not the authors', yielded these V and J calls. The sample profile shows over 70,000 distinct CDR3 sequences; about 12% of them were found once. The ten largest account for 25% to 35% of the sample.

The paper's findings and limits, for the study overall: Contracting CD4+ clones turned up mainly in the CM and EM memory subsets, whereas EMRA was where CD8+ clones were enriched. From day 15 to 85, contracting clones showed balanced CD4/CD8 phenotypes, whereas a second wave of clones that expanded from day 15 to 37 leaned towards CD4+. Some responding clones were detected in pre-infection memory, which suggested that pre-existing cross-reactive memory T cells had joined the SARS-CoV-2 response. SARS-CoV-2 specificity of the second-wave clones peaking on day 37 was not confirmed. Only a couple of mild cases were covered by the study, and larger cohorts that include severe cases with pre-infection samples were considered necessary.

Notes on this clonotype: Its antigen target is currently unknown. There are no base qualities to consult, and no much larger clone falls within one base.

The germline V and J ends show losses of 0 bases and 3 bases respectively, and no gene match explains 6 bases of the junction. The CDR3 covers 15 residues, taking in both the cysteine and the phenylalanine. The sequence is cut down to CDR3 DNA, 45 bases in frame from base 1. CDR1 and CDR2 were assigned from the germline V gene (reference sequence) as DFQATT and SNEGSKA. Ficoll-Paque density gradient centrifugation was used to isolate PBMCs. Here the chain combines TRBV20-1 and TRBJ2-7; TRBD2 fits 9 bases in the junction. Sequenced input: PBMCs or a T cell subset sorted from them (not recorded which). The TCR originated in an adult woman who had mild COVID-19 (a few samples of this study predate the infection). The sample titles of this study are shuffled in the database, so cell type and time point are left out; the donor was told from shared clones. This receptor carries the CDR3 CSARDRLAVFYEQYF. The nucleotide sequence reads TGCAGTGCTAGAGATAGACTAGCGGTGTTCTACGAGCAGTACTTC.